Below, 7 T cell receptor beta chains from the same sample are listed, as sequenced in a study of radiotherapy plus CTLA-4 blockade in lung cancer. The table came from immunoSEQ multiplex PCR; TCRdb's copy has only in-frame clones and leaves some out. Of 50,000 or so clones in the sample, approximately 76% were seen once. Specimen: peripheral blood, collected from a patient treated with radiotherapy plus ipilimumab. These TCRs come from a human donor with non-small cell lung cancer who had stable disease on radiotherapy plus ipilimumab.

The rearrangement joins TRBV19 to TRBJ2-7; 10 bases match TRBD1. The CDR3 length is 15 residues. V dropped 5 bases and J dropped 2; count of bases not matched to a gene: 6. The germline V gene encodes CDR1 LNHDA and CDR2 SQIVND (reference sequence). CDR3 in amino acids: CASSPPGQGAYEQYF. DNA of the CDR3: TGTGCCAGTAGTCCCCCCGGACAGGGGGCCTACGAGCAGTACTTC.

V gene TRBV25-1 combines with J gene TRBJ1-1; D remains unclear. Germline V lookup: CDR1 MGHDK, CDR2 SYGVNS. The germline V and J ends were trimmed by 4 bases and 1 base, with 13 bases remaining between them. The CDR3 runs to 15 residues. Written as DNA, the CDR3 is TGTGCCAGCAGTGGCCCTTTTGGAGCGAACACTGAAGCTTTCTTT. Protein sequence: CASSGPFGANTEAFF. Full variable domain (outside the CDR3, taken from reference TRBV25-1 and TRBJ1-1): EADIYQTPRYLVIGTGKKITLECSQTMGHDKMYWYQQDPGMELHLIHYSYGVNSTEKGDLSSESTVSRIRTEHFPLTLESARPSHTSQYLCASSGPFGANTEAFFGQGTRLTVV.

The rearrangement uses TRBV12-5 and TRBJ1-6; 8 nucleotides line up with TRBD1. The CDR3 spans 13 residues. Germline CDR1 and CDR2: LGHNT and FRNRAP. With V trimmed by 5 bases and J by 10 bases, 4 bases remained unmatched. CDR3 DNA sequence: TGTGCTAGTGGTCCACAGGGGGGCTCACCCCTCCACTTT. It codes for CASGPQGGSPLHF.

The chain combines TRBV27 with TRBJ1-1, with 8 bases that match TRBD1. The trim removed 5 bases at V and 2 bases at J, leaving 7 bases unmatched. Germline V gene data show CDR1 as MNHEY and CDR2 as SMNVEV (reference sequence). There are 15 residues in the CDR3. The CDR3 DNA reads as TGTGCCAGCAGTCCACACGGACAGGGAAACACTGAAGCTTTCTTT. This sequence encodes CASSPHGQGNTEAFF.

The CDR3 region has the DNA TGTGCCAGCAGCTCCACCGTTGCGAGGATGAACACTGAAGCTTTCTTT. This gives the protein CASSSTVARMNTEAFF. This chain joins TRBV7-2 and TRBJ1-1; D remains ambiguous. V was pared by 4 bases and J by 0 bases, with 15 bases between. Germline CDR1 and CDR2: SGHTA and FQGNSA. This CDR3 has 16 residues.

The V and J genes are TRBV6-5 and TRBJ2-7; D assignment may be TRBD1 or TRBD2 (6 bases each). Deletions cut 2 bases from V and 7 bases from J, with 18 bases between. The CDR3 runs 15 residues. The germline V gene has CDR1 MNHEY and CDR2 SVGAGI. CDR3 DNA sequence: TGTGCCAGCAGTTACGGCCCGGGGGCGCAAGAAGAGCAGTACGTC. This translates into CASSYGPGAQEEQYV.

A word on this clone: The junction and the germline gene differ at one end; a read error may be behind it. The gene calls are TRBV5-1 and TRBJ1-6; 11 bases are shared with TRBD1. This CDR3 is built from 16 residues. From germline, CDR1 is SGHRS and CDR2 YFSETQ. The CDR3 is CARSLGPGTGGSPLHF. The CDR3 bases are TGCGCCAGAAGCTTGGGACCAGGGACAGGGGGTTCACCCCTCCACTTT.